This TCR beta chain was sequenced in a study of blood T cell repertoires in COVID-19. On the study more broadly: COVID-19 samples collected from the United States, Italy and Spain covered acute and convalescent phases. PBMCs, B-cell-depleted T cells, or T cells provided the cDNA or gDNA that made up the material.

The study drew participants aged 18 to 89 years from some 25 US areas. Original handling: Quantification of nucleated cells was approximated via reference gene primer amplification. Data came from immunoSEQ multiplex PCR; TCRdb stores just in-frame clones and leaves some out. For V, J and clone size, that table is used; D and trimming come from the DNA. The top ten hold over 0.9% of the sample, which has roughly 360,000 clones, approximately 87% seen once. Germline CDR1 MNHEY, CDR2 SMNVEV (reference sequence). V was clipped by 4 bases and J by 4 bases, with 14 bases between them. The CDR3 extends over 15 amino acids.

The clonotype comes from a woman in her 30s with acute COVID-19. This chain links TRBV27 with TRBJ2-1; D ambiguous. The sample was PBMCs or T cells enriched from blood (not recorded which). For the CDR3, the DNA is TGTGCCAGCAGTTCAAGGCCGGCGGAGTACAATGAGCAGTTCTTC. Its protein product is CASSSRPAEYNEQFF.